The present entry profiles one T cell receptor beta chain with its context. This sample is drawn from a study of technical replicates of blood from a handful of donors. Assay used: immunoSEQ multiplex PCR; TCRdb lists only in-frame clones, some missing. This sample yields 75,000 to 100,000 clones, of which 95% are seen a single time; about 0.26% belongs to the top ten. The germline V gene has CDR1 SQVTM and CDR2 ANQGSEA. V was cut by 6 bases and J by 0 bases, with 11 bases left in between. This CDR3 spans 13 amino acids. The source is a human donor in good health. The chain has TRBV29-1 and TRBJ2-5; a weak D match, TRBD2 (6 bases). Sequencing used T cells isolated from PBMCs. The CDR3 spells CSVTGGDQETQYF. The CDR3 DNA follows: TGCAGCGTCACCGGGGGTGACCAAGAGACCCAGTACTTC.